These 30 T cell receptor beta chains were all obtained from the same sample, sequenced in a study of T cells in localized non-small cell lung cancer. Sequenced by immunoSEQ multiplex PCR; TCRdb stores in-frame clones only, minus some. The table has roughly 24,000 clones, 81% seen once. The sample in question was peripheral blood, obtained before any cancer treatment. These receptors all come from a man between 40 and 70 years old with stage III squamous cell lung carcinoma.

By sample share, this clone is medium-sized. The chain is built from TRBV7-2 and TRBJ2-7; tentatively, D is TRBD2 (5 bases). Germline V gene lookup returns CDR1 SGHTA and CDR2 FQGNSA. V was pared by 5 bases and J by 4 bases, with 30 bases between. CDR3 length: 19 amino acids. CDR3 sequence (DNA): TGTGCCAGCAGCCCTAAGCTAGTTAAAGGAGGTATAGGAAGATACGAGCAGTACTTC. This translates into CASSPKLVKGGIGRYEQYF. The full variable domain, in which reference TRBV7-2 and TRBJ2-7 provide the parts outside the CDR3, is GAGVSQSPSNKVTEKGKDVELRCDPISGHTALYWYRQSLGQGLEFLIYFQGNSAPDKSGLPSDRFSAERTGGSVSTLTIQRTQQEDSAVYLCASSPKLVKGGIGRYEQYFGPGTRLTVT.

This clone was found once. DNA for the CDR3: TGTGCCACCCGGACTAGCGGGAGCTACGAGCAGTACGTC. The encoded protein is CATRTSGSYEQYV. The chain combines TRBV10-3 with TRBJ2-7; 13 bases are shared with TRBD2. Trimming cost V 10 bases and J 3 bases; bases outside gene matches: 3. Germline CDR1 reads ENHRY; CDR2 reads SYGVKD. CDR3 length: 13 amino acids.

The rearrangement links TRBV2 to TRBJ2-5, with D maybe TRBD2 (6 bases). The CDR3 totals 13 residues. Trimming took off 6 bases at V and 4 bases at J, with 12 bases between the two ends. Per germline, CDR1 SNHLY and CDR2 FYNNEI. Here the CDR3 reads CASRGGWAETQYF. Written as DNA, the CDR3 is TGTGCCAGCAGGGGGGGATGGGCAGAGACCCAGTACTTC.

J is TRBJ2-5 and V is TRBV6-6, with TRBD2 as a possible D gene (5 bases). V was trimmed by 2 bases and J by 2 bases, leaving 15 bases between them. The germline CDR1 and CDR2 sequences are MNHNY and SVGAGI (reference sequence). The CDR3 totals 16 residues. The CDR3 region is CASSYPEAGVQETQYF. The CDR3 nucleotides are TGTGCCAGCAGTTACCCCGAGGCCGGGGTACAAGAGACCCAGTACTTC.

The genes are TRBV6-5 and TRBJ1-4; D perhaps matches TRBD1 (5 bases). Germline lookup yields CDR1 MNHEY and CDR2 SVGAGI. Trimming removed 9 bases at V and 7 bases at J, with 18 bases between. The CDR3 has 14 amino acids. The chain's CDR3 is CASSLGGGGEKLFF. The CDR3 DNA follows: TGTGCCAGTTCCCTAGGCGGGGGAGGTGAAAAACTGTTTTTT.

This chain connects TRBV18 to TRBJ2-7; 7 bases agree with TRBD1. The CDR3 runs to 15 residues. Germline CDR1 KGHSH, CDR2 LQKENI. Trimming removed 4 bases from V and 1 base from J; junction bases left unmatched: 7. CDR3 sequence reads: CASSQTGTASYEQYV. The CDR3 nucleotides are TGTGCCAGCTCACAAACAGGGACAGCTTCCTACGAGCAGTACGTC.

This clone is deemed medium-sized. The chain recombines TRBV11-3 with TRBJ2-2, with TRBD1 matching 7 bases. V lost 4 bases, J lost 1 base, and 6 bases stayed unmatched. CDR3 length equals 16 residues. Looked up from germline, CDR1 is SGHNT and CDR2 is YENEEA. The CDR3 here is CASSSPTGRNTGELFF. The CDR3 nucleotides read TGTGCCAGCAGCTCTCCGACAGGGAGGAACACCGGGGAGCTGTTTTTT. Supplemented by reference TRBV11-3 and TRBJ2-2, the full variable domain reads EAGVVQSPRYKIIEKKQPVAFWCNPISGHNTLYWYLQNLGQGPELLIRYENEEAVDDSQLPKDRFSAERLKGVDSTLKIQPAELGDSAVYLCASSSPTGRNTGELFFGEGSRLTVL.

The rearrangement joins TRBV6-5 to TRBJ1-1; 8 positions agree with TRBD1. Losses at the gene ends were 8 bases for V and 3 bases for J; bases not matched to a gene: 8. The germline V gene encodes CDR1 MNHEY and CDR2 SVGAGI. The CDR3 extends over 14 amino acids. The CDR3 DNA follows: TGTGCCAGCGGGGAATCACAGGGGGACACTGAAGCTTTCTTT. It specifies CASGESQGDTEAFF.

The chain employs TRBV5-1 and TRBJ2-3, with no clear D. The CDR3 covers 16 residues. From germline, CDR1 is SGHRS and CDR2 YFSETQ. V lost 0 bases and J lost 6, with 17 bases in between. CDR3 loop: CASSLAATLVADTQYF. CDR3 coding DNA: TGCGCCAGCAGCTTGGCGGCCACCCTCGTGGCTGATACGCAGTATTTT.

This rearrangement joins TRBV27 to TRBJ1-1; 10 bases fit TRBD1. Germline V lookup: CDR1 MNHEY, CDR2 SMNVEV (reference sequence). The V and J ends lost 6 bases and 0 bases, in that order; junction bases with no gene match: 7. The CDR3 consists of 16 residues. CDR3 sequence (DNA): TGTGCCAGCAGCCCCGGGACAGGGGTAATGAACACTGAAGCTTTCTTT. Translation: CASSPGTGVMNTEAFF.

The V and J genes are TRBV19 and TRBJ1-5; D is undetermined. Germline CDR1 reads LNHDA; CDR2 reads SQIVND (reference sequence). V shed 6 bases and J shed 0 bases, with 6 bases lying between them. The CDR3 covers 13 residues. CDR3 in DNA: TGTGCCAGTAGGCCTGATAGCAATCAGCCCCAGCATTTT. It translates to CASRPDSNQPQHF.

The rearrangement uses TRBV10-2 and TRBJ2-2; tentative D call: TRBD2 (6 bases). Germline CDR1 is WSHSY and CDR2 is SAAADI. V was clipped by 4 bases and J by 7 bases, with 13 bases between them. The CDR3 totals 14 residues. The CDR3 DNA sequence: TGCGCCAGCAGTGTCGGGGGTGAGGTCGGGGAGCTGTTTTTT. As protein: CASSVGGEVGELFF.

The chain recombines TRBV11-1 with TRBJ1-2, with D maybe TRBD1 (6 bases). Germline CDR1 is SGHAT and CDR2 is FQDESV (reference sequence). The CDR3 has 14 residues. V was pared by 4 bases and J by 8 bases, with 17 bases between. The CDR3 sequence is CASSSGQTPGGYTF. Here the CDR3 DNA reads TGTGCCAGCAGCTCCGGACAGACCCCCGGGGGCTACACCTTC.

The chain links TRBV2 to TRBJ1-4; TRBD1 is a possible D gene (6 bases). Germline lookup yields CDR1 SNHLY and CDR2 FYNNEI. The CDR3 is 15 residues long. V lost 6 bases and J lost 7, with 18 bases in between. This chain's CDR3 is CASRETGTAGEKLFF. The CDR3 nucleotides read TGTGCCAGCAGGGAAACAGGGACGGCGGGTGAAAAACTGTTTTTT.

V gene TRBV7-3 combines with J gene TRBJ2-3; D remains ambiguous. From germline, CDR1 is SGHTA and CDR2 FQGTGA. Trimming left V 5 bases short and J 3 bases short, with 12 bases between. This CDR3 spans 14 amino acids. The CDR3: CASSPGPGTDTQYF. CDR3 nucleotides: TGTGCCAGCAGCCCCGGGCCGGGTACAGATACGCAGTATTTT. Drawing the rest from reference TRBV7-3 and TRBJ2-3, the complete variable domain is GAGVSQTPSNKVTEKGKYVELRCDPISGHTALYWYRQSLGQGPEFLIYFQGTGAADDSGLPNDRFFAVRPEGSVSTLKIQRTERGDSAVYLCASSPGPGTDTQYFGPGTRLTVL.

CDR3 DNA: TGTGCCAGAAGCTTGGGGCACCGGGGCGGAAATTCACCCCTCCACTTT. It encodes CARSLGHRGGNSPLHF. V usage is TRBV5-3 and J usage is TRBJ1-6; weak D call: TRBD1 (5 bases). TRBV5-3 is an ORF for which the function is uncertain. V lost 0 bases, J lost 7 bases, and 14 bases lay in between. The CDR3 has 16 residues.

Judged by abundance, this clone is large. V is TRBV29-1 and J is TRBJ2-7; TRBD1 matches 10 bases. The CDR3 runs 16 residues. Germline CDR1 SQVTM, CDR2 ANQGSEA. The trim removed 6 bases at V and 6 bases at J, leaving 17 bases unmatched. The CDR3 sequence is CSVEGQGLAGSREQYF. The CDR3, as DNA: TGCAGCGTCGAGGGACAGGGGCTAGCGGGTTCTCGCGAGCAGTACTTC.

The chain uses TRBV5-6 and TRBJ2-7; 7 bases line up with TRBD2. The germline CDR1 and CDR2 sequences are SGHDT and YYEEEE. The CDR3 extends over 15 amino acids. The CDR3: CASTLGGGSSYEQYV. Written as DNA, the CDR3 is TGTGCCAGCACCTTGGGCGGGGGTAGCTCCTACGAGCAGTACGTC.

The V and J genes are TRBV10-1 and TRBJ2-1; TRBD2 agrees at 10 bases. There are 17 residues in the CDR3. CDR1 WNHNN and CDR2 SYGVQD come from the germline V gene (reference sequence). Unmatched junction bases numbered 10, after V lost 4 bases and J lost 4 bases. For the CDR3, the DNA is TGCGCCAGCAGTGTGTGGCTAGCGGGAGTTAAGTACAATGAGCAGTTCTTC. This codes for CASSVWLAGVKYNEQFF.

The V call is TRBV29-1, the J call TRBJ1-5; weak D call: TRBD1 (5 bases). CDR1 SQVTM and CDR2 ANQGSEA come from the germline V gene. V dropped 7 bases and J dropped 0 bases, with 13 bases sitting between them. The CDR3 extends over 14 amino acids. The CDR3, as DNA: TGCAGCGCGGTCGACAGTAATAGCAATCAGCCCCAGCATTTT. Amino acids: CSAVDSNSNQPQHF.

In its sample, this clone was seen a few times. The CDR3, as DNA: TGTGCCAGTAGTATAGAGCAGGGGAATTTGAGGCCCCAGCATTTT. This codes for CASSIEQGNLRPQHF. The gene calls are TRBV19 and TRBJ1-5, with a weak D call TRBD1 (6 bases). V was shortened by 0 bases and J by 9 bases, with 15 bases between the two germline ends. The CDR3 contains 15 residues. From germline, CDR1 is LNHDA and CDR2 SQIVND (reference sequence). The whole variable domain, filled in from reference TRBV19 and TRBJ1-5, reads DGGITQSPKYLFRKEGQNVTLSCEQNLNHDAMYWYRQDPGQGLRLIYYSQIVNDFQKGDIAEGYSVSREKKESFPLTVTSAQKNPTAFYLCASSIEQGNLRPQHFGDGTRLSIL.

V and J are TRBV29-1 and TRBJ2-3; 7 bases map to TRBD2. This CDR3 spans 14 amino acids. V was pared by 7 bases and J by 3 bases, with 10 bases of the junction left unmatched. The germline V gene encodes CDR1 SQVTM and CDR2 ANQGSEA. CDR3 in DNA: TGCAGCGGGGACTGGGAGGGAGCGACAGATACGCAGTATTTT. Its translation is CSGDWEGATDTQYF.

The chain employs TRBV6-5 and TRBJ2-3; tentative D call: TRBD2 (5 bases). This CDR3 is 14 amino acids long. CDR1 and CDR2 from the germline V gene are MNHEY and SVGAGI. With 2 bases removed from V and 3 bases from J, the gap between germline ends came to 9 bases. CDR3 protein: CASSYRDWTDTQYF. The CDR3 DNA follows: TGTGCCAGCAGTTACCGGGATTGGACAGATACGCAGTATTTT.

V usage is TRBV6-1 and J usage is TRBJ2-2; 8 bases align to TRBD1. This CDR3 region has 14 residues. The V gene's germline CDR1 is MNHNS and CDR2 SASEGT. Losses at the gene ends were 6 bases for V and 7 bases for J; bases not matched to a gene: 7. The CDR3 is CASRRTGSSGELFF. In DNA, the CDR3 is TGTGCCAGCAGAAGGACAGGGTCCAGCGGGGAGCTGTTTTTT.

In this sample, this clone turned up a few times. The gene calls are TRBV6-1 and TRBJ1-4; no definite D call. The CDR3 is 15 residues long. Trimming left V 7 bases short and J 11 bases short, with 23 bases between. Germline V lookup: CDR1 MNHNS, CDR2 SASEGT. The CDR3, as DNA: TGTGCCAGCACCAAAGGAGCGTCCCTAATTGGGAAACTGTTTTTT. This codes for CASTKGASLIGKLFF.

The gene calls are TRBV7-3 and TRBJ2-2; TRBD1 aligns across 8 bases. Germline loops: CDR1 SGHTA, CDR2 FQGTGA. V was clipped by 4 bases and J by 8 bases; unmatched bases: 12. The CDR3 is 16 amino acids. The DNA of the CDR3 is TGTGCCAGCAGCTGGTCCGGGACAGGCGGTACGGGGGAGCTGTTTTTT. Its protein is CASSWSGTGGTGELFF.

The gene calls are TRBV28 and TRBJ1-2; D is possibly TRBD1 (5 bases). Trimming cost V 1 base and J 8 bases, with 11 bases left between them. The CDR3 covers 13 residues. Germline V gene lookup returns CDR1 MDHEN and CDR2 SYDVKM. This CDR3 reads CASSLSGLRGYTF. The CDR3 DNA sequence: TGTGCCAGCAGTTTATCGGGGCTAAGAGGCTACACCTTC.

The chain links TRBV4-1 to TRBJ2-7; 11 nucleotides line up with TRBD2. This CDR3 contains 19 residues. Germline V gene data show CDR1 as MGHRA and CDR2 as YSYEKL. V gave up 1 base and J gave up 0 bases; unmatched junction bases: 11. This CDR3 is CASSQVLLAGGSSSYEQYF. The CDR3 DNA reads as TGCGCCAGCAGCCAAGTTCTCCTAGCGGGAGGATCGAGCTCCTACGAGCAGTACTTC.

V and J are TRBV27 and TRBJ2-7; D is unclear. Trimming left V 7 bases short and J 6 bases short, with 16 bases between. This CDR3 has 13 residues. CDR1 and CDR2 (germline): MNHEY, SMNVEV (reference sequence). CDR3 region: CASKSADSLEQYF. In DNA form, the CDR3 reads TGTGCCAGCAAATCAGCAGATAGCCTCGAGCAGTACTTC.

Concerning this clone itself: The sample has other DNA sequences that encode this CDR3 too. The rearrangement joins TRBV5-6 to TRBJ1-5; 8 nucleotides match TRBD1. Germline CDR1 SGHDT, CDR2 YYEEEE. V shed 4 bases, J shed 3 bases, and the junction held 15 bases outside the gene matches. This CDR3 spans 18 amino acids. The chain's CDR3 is CASSLGGSTGGHNQPQHF. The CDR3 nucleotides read TGTGCCAGCAGCCTCGGTGGGTCTACAGGGGGGCACAATCAGCCCCAGCATTTT.